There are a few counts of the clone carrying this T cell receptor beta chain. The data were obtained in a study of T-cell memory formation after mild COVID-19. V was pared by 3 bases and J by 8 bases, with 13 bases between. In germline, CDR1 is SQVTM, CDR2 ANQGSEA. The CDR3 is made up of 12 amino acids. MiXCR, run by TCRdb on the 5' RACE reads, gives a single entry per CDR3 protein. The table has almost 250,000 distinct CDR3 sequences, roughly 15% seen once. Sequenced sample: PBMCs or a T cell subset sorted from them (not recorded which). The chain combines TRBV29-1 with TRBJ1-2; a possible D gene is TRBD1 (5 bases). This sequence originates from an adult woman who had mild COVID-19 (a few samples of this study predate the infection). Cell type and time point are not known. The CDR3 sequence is CSVDGRALGYTF. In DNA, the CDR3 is TGCAGCGTTGACGGCAGGGCTTTGGGCTACACCTTC.